This TCR beta chain is drawn from a study of beta chain features in type 1 diabetes. This clone was counted only a few times. The germline V and J ends were trimmed by 5 bases and 5 bases, with 10 bases remaining between them. Germline loops: CDR1 SGHVS, CDR2 FNYEAQ. The CDR3 is made up of 14 amino acids. TCRB transcripts that were expressed got sequenced, as all of the isolated RNA had been reverse transcribed. TCRdb's copy holds only in-frame clones and misses some; the assay was immunoSEQ multiplex PCR. The sample consists of roughly 150,000 clones, approximately 10% of them appearing once. The chain links TRBV7-6 to TRBJ2-6; possibly TRBD2 for D (5 bases). The sample taken for sequencing was central memory CD4+ T cells from blood. The clonotype originates from a man aged 18 to 30 in good health. The CDR3 is CASSSPGWANVLTF. The DNA of the CDR3 is TGTGCCAGCAGCAGCCCGGGGTGGGCCAACGTCCTGACTTTC.